These T cell receptor beta chains were read from a single sample in a study of response to subunit inactivated influenza vaccine. TCRdb used MiXCR to reprocess the RT-PCR reads, holding one entry per CDR3 protein. The sample includes fewer than 600,000 distinct CDR3 sequences, approximately 7.3% of them seen just once. The material was PBMCs from blood, obtained 23 months after vaccination. The origin of the receptors is a man between 50 and 69 years old who received an inactivated influenza vaccine. Both conserved end residues are part of each CDR3. The D gene is left open where the match is weak. Clone size is not always given. Where it is, it says once, few, many or a class for expanded clones.

TRBV20-1	TRBD2	TRBJ2-1	few	CSYSGSGSGHEQFF	TGCAGTTACTCCGGTAGCGGGAGCGGCCATGAGCAGTTCTTC
TRBV7-2	TRBD2	TRBJ2-5	.	CASSTRTSAQYF	TGTGCCAGCAGCACCCGGACTAGCGCCCAGTACTTC
TRBV7-9	TRBD1	TRBJ1-2	.	CASSLGQGRPNYGYTF	TGTGCCAGCAGCCTGGGACAGGGGAGGCCTAACTATGGCTACACCTTC
TRBV20-1	.	TRBJ1-1	.	CSAGRGAIMNTEAFF	TGCAGTGCAGGAAGGGGCGCGATAATGAACACTGAAGCTTTCTTT
TRBV25-1	TRBD1	TRBJ2-4	few	CASSDPGQIENIQYF	TGTGCCAGCAGTGATCCGGGACAGATAGAAAACATTCAGTACTTC
TRBV12-3/TRBV12-4	.	TRBJ1-6	many	CASSLGQGLNSPLHF	TGTGCCAGCAGTTTGGGTCAGGGATTGAATTCACCCCTCCACTTT
TRBV7-8	TRBD1	TRBJ2-4	many	CASRPSGQGKNIQYF	TGTGCCAGCAGGCCCTCCGGACAGGGCAAAAACATTCAGTACTTC
TRBV5-6	TRBD1	TRBJ2-5	few	CASSLGQGASTQYF	TGTGCCAGCAGCCTGGGACAGGGGGCGTCGACCCAGTACTTC
TRBV7-6	.	TRBJ2-7	.	CASSLGTMGTQYF	TGTGCCAGCAGCTTAGGTACGATGGGGACGCAGTACTTC
TRBV7-2	.	TRBJ1-6	few	CASSLSQTYSPLHF	TGTGCCAGCAGCTTATCCCAGACTTATTCACCCCTCCACTTT
TRBV7-8	.	TRBJ1-4	.	CASSLARGFGEKLFF	TGTGCCAGCAGCTTAGCTCGAGGGTTTGGTGAAAAACTGTTTTTT
TRBV6-1	TRBD2	TRBJ2-1	many	CASSRAGGPWYNEQFF	TGTGCCAGCAGCCGAGCGGGGGGGCCATGGTACAATGAGCAGTTCTTC
TRBV7-2	.	TRBJ2-5	many	CASSFRVAGSLRPQETQYF	TGTGCCAGCAGCTTTCGAGTGGCGGGAAGTCTCCGGCCCCAAGAGACCCAGTACTTC
TRBV20-1	TRBD2	TRBJ2-1	.	CSARLAGVVNNEQFF	TGCAGTGCTCGTCTAGCGGGAGTAGTTAACAATGAGCAGTTCTTC
TRBV7-6	TRBD2	TRBJ2-1	.	CASSLDLLAGGKEQFF	TGTGCCAGCAGCTTAGATCTGCTAGCGGGAGGTAAAGAGCAGTTCTTC
TRBV20-1	.	TRBJ2-7	few	CSAKNRASSYEQYF	TGCAGTGCAAAGAACAGGGCATCCTCCTACGAGCAGTACTTC